These 30 T cell receptor beta chains came from one sample sequenced in a study of T cell responses to AZD1222 COVID-19 vaccine. Using immunoSEQ multiplex PCR, the repertoire was profiled, and TCRdb retains in-frame clones only, with some absent. This table has roughly 110,000 clones, 87% appearing once. The source was peripheral blood, collected on day 0 of AZD1222 vaccination. All receptors derive from an adult in good health.

This sequence joins TRBV28 and TRBJ2-1; TRBD1 matches at 10 bases. Trimming took 6 bases from V and 8 from J; bases not matched to a gene: 4. The CDR3 is made up of 13 amino acids. Germline V CDR1 and CDR2: MDHEN, SYDVKM. The CDR3, as DNA: TGTGCCAGCAGAGACAGGGGGCACGATGAGCAGTTCTTC. It specifies CASRDRGHDEQFF.

This rearrangement joins TRBV5-6 to TRBJ1-2; TRBD1 might be the D (6 bases). Trimming left V 0 bases short and J 6 bases short, with 9 bases between. This CDR3 is 13 amino acids long. Germline CDR1 is SGHDT and CDR2 is YYEEEE. CDR3 sequence: CASSLDRADGYTF. The CDR3 DNA reads as TGTGCCAGCAGCTTGGACAGGGCTGATGGCTACACCTTC.

The genes are TRBV7-9 and TRBJ2-7; 9 nucleotides agree with TRBD1. The V gene end was trimmed by 4 bases and the J gene end by 0 bases; junction bases not matched to a gene: 13. CDR1 is SEHNR, CDR2 FQNEAQ, per germline (reference sequence). The CDR3 is 18 amino acids. CDR3 DNA: TGTGCCAGCAGCTCAAGTGACCGGGACAGGGTCCCCTCCTACGAGCAGTACTTC. Protein product: CASSSSDRDRVPSYEQYF.

The V call is TRBV6-5, the J call TRBJ1-1, with D unresolved. Trimming cost V 2 bases and J 0 bases, with 13 bases left between them. CDR3 size: 16 residues. Germline V gives CDR1 MNHEY, CDR2 SVGAGI. CDR3 region: CASSYEPSALNTEAFF. Written as DNA, the CDR3 is TGTGCCAGCAGTTACGAACCGTCAGCACTGAACACTGAAGCTTTCTTT.

The rearrangement joins TRBV28 to TRBJ1-2; D not certain. V was clipped by 11 bases and J by 11 bases, with 24 bases between them. The CDR3 is 13 residues long. CDR1 and CDR2 from the germline V gene are MDHEN and SYDVKM. This chain's CDR3 is CAGKRTHQERYTF. As DNA, the CDR3 is TGTGCCGGCAAACGGACCCACCAGGAAAGGTACACCTTC.

The chain joins TRBV7-3 to TRBJ1-5; D uncertain. The V gene's germline CDR1 is SGHTA and CDR2 FQGTGA. The V end was cut by 4 bases, the J end by 0 bases, with 10 bases between. The CDR3 contains 15 residues. CDR3 protein: CASSSRVYSNQPQHF. The CDR3 DNA sequence: TGTGCCAGCAGCTCTCGGGTCTATAGCAATCAGCCCCAGCATTTT.

DNA for the CDR3: TGTGCCAGCAGTTCGATAAAAAGGGGAGTAATGAGGACTAAACCTTTCACCGGGGAGCTGTTTTTT. Protein sequence: CASSSIKRGVMRTKPFTGELFF. J is TRBJ2-2 and V is TRBV28; D might be TRBD2 (6 bases). The CDR3 extends over 22 amino acids. V lost 4 bases, J lost 4 bases, and 34 bases lay in between. In germline, CDR1 is MDHEN, CDR2 SYDVKM.

The V and J genes are TRBV6-5 and TRBJ2-2; 9 bases are a match to TRBD1. The CDR3 runs to 15 residues. Germline V gives CDR1 MNHEY, CDR2 SVGAGI. V lost 5 bases, J lost 1 base, and 2 bases stayed unmatched. CDR3: CASSRQGGNTGELFF. CDR3 DNA sequence: TGTGCCAGCAGTCGACAGGGGGGGAACACCGGGGAGCTGTTTTTT.

CDR3 protein: CASSHWGYNEQFF. The CDR3 DNA is TGTGCCAGCAGCCATTGGGGTTACAATGAGCAGTTCTTC. The chain employs TRBV14 and TRBJ2-1; D remains unclear. V was shortened by 3 bases and J by 4 bases, with 7 bases between the two germline ends. Germline lookup yields CDR1 SGHDN and CDR2 FVKESK. The CDR3 has 13 residues. Looking up the rest from reference TRBV14 and TRBJ2-1 gives the full variable domain: EAGVTQFPSHSVIEKGQTVTLRCDPISGHDNLYWYRRVMGKEIKFLLHFVKESKQDESGMPNNRFLAERTGGTYSTLKVQPAELEDSGVYFCASSHWGYNEQFFGPGTRLTVL.

This chain connects TRBV29-1 to TRBJ1-5, with D possibly matching TRBD1 (6 bases). The CDR3 extends over 13 amino acids. The germline V gene encodes CDR1 SQVTM and CDR2 ANQGSEA. V was clipped by 8 bases and J by 6 bases, with 17 bases between them. For the CDR3, the DNA is TGCAGCTTCCAAGGGGGGGTAGGTCAGCCCCAGCATTTT. It yields the protein CSFQGGVGQPQHF. The full variable domain, completed using reference TRBV29-1 and TRBJ1-5, is SAVISQKPSRDICQRGTSLTIQCQVDSQVTMMFWYRQQPGQSLTLIATANQGSEATYESGFVIDKFPISRPNLTFSTLTVSNMSPEDSSIYLCSFQGGVGQPQHFGDGTRLSIL.

The chain is built from TRBV6-2 or TRBV6-3 and TRBJ2-1, with TRBD2 matching 8 bases. CDR3 size: 13 residues. V was pared by 4 bases and J by 6 bases, with 2 bases of the junction left unmatched. CDR1 and CDR2 from the germline V gene are MNHEY and SVGEGT. The CDR3: CASSLGTSNEQFF. In DNA, the CDR3 is TGTGCCAGCAGTTTAGGGACTAGCAATGAGCAGTTCTTC.

The rearrangement uses TRBV11-2 and TRBJ1-2, with TRBD1 matching 7 bases. The CDR3 is 14 residues long. Looked up from germline, CDR1 is SGHAT and CDR2 is FQNNGV. The junction had 9 bases not matched to a gene; V was cut back by 7 bases and J by 4 bases. CDR3 region: CASNLGAGGYGYTF. CDR3 sequence (DNA): TGTGCCAGCAACCTTGGAGCAGGGGGCTATGGCTACACCTTC.

The chain joins TRBV2 to TRBJ1-5; D is unclear. Germline V lookup: CDR1 SNHLY, CDR2 FYNNEI. The ends were cut back, 3 bases at V and 4 bases at J, with 7 bases in the middle. The CDR3 is made up of 13 amino acids. CDR3 sequence (DNA): TGTGCCAGCAGTGATGGAGCGAATCAGCCCCAGCATTTT. This gives the protein CASSDGANQPQHF.

V usage is TRBV28 and J usage is TRBJ2-2, with 16 bases that match TRBD2. Trimming cost V 2 bases and J 3 bases; bases outside gene matches: 12. Germline CDR1 is MDHEN and CDR2 is SYDVKM. The CDR3 runs to 21 residues. The CDR3 sequence: CASSLIPGLAGGPSYTGELFF. The CDR3 coding sequence is TGTGCCAGCAGTTTAATACCGGGACTAGCGGGAGGGCCCTCGTACACCGGGGAGCTGTTTTTT.

The chain couples TRBV5-1 to TRBJ1-1; D gene uncertain. Germline CDR1 is SGHRS and CDR2 is YFSETQ. V lost 6 bases and J lost 2, with 17 bases in between. The CDR3 sequence is 15 residues long. The CDR3 reads CASKPGAVANTEAFF. The CDR3 bases are TGCGCCAGCAAGCCGGGAGCCGTGGCCAACACTGAAGCTTTCTTT. Full variable domain (rest looked up from reference TRBV5-1 and TRBJ1-1): KAGVTQTPRYLIKTRGQQVTLSCSPISGHRSVSWYQQTPGQGLQFLFEYFSETQRNKGNFPGRFSGRQFSNSRSEMNVSTLELGDSALYLCASKPGAVANTEAFFGQGTRLTVV.

This clone was counted only a few times. This chain joins TRBV4-1 and TRBJ1-4; D is unclear. The CDR3 totals 13 residues. Trimming removed 3 bases from V and 0 bases from J, with 2 bases in between. The germline gives CDR1 MGHRA, CDR2 YSYEKL. The CDR3 region is CASSQTTNEKLFF. The CDR3 coding sequence is TGCGCCAGCAGCCAGACAACTAATGAAAAACTGTTTTTT.

The chain couples TRBV6-2 or TRBV6-3 to TRBJ2-1; weak D call: TRBD2 (5 bases). The CDR3 runs to 17 residues. V lost 4 bases, J lost 2 bases, and 18 bases lay in between. Per germline, CDR1 MNHEY and CDR2 SVGEGT. The CDR3 sequence is CASSFPGLAAPYNEQFF. CDR3 sequence (DNA): TGTGCCAGCAGTTTTCCCGGACTGGCCGCCCCCTACAATGAGCAGTTCTTC.

V is TRBV6-4 and J is TRBJ2-3, with TRBD2 matching over 8 bases. Germline V gene lookup returns CDR1 MRHNA and CDR2 SNTAGT. CDR3 length: 15 amino acids. J was trimmed by 1 base and V by 0 bases; bases with no gene match: 0. DNA for the CDR3: TGTGCCAGCAGTGACTCTAGCGGGGGCACAGATACGCAGTATTTT. This codes for CASSDSSGGTDTQYF.

The chain recombines TRBV5-1 with TRBJ1-1, with D perhaps TRBD1 (5 bases). The germline gives CDR1 SGHRS, CDR2 YFSETQ. V was shortened by 4 bases and J by 11 bases, with 18 bases between the two germline ends. The CDR3 covers 13 residues. CDR3 residues: CASSTGRSLRAFF. The CDR3 bases are TGCGCCAGCAGCACGGGACGCTCTTTGAGGGCTTTCTTT.

This chain links TRBV6-2 or TRBV6-3 with TRBJ1-1, with unresolved D. V lost 7 bases and J lost 5, with 17 bases in between. This CDR3 spans 14 amino acids. The germline gives CDR1 MNHEY, CDR2 SVGEGT. The CDR3 here is CASTPRETGTEAFF. CDR3 sequence (DNA): TGTGCCAGCACCCCTAGGGAAACGGGGACTGAAGCTTTCTTT.

This clone was detected once. The rearrangement links TRBV7-2 to TRBJ2-3; D gene ambiguous. Germline lookup yields CDR1 SGHTA and CDR2 FQGNSA. Deletions cut 0 bases from V and 0 bases from J, with 7 bases between. The CDR3 is made up of 15 amino acids. CDR3 coding DNA: TGTGCCAGCAGCTTAGCGGTTACTAGCACAGATACGCAGTATTTT. Translation gives CASSLAVTSTDTQYF. The complete variable domain, with remaining parts taken from reference TRBV7-2 and TRBJ2-3, reads GAGVSQSPSNKVTEKGKDVELRCDPISGHTALYWYRQSLGQGLEFLIYFQGNSAPDKSGLPSDRFSAERTGGSVSTLTIQRTQQEDSAVYLCASSLAVTSTDTQYFGPGTRLTVL.

This chain links TRBV12-3 or TRBV12-4 with TRBJ1-2; no clear D. This CDR3 is built from 12 residues. V shed 4 bases and J shed 8 bases, with 11 bases lying between them. CDR3 residues: CASSYFGRGYTF. The CDR3 DNA follows: TGTGCCAGCAGTTACTTTGGTCGCGGCTACACCTTC.

The V and J genes are TRBV27 and TRBJ2-7; 7 positions agree with TRBD2. Germline CDR1 MNHEY, CDR2 SMNVEV (reference sequence). The CDR3 loop spans 18 amino acids. Trimming cost V 5 bases and J 2 bases; bases outside gene matches: 18. Written as DNA, the CDR3 is TGTGCCAGCAGTGAAAGTCGTCTGGGAGGGGAAGACCCCTACGAGCAGTACTTC. It is translated as CASSESRLGGEDPYEQYF.

The rearrangement uses TRBV20-1 and TRBJ2-1, with 7 bases identical to TRBD2. Germline trimming cut 3 bases from V and 4 bases from J; bases unmatched to any gene: 12. The CDR3 is 16 residues long. CDR1 is DFQATT, CDR2 SNEGSKA, per germline (reference sequence). CDR3 nucleotide sequence: TGCAGTGCTAGTATCGGCGAGGCTAGCGGTTACAATGAGCAGTTCTTC. Translated, it gives CSASIGEASGYNEQFF.

This rearrangement joins TRBV11-3 to TRBJ1-6; perhaps TRBD1 as D (5 bases). The germline V gene has CDR1 SGHNT and CDR2 YENEEA. CDR3 length: 13 residues. V gave up 9 bases and J gave up 7 bases, with 13 bases separating them. DNA of the CDR3: TGTGCCAGAATCGGGACTGTGAATTCACCCCTCCACTTT. Its translation: CARIGTVNSPLHF.

V and J are TRBV27 and TRBJ2-7, with D perhaps matching TRBD2 (6 bases). The CDR3 consists of 11 residues. V was shortened by 5 bases and J by 6 bases, with 8 bases between the two germline ends. Germline V gene sequence: CDR1 MNHEY, CDR2 SMNVEV (reference sequence). CDR3 coding DNA: TGTGCCAGCAGTAAAGCGGGCGAGCAGTACTTC. Amino acids: CASSKAGEQYF.

This rearrangement joins TRBV27 to TRBJ1-1, with D perhaps TRBD1 (5 bases). Deletions cut 4 bases from V and 2 bases from J, with 14 bases between. Per the germline V gene, CDR1 is MNHEY and CDR2 is SMNVEV (reference sequence). This CDR3 region has 15 residues. CDR3 sequence reads: CASSSRRGVNTEAFF. DNA of the CDR3: TGTGCCAGCAGTTCCCGGAGGGGTGTAAACACTGAAGCTTTCTTT.

The CDR3 reads CATSAGVRNSTSTDTQYF. CDR3 in DNA: TGTGCCACCAGTGCTGGAGTCAGAAACTCAACTAGCACAGATACGCAGTATTTT. V is TRBV24-1 and J is TRBJ2-3, with D uncertain. Trimming left V 5 bases short and J 0 bases short, with 20 bases between. In germline, CDR1 is KGHDR, CDR2 SFDVKD. The CDR3 is made up of 18 amino acids.

V usage is TRBV30 and J usage is TRBJ1-1; D remains unclear. Trimming shortened V by 5 bases and J by 1 base, and 8 bases separated the two germline ends. CDR3 length equals 12 residues. Germline loops: CDR1 GTSNPN, CDR2 SVGIG (reference sequence). The DNA of the CDR3 is TGTGCCTGGGGAAACAGGAACACTGAAGCTTTCTTT. Protein product: CAWGNRNTEAFF.

The chain links TRBV5-4 to TRBJ1-2, with a tentative D call TRBD1 (6 bases). The germline V gene has CDR1 SGHNT and CDR2 YYREEE (reference sequence). V lost 0 bases to trimming and J lost 2 bases, with 8 bases between them. This CDR3 has 14 amino acids. The CDR3 protein is CASSLVGQNYGYTF. The CDR3 coding sequence is TGTGCCAGCAGCTTGGTTGGACAGAACTATGGCTACACCTTC.